Each of the 29 T cell receptor beta chains below was sequenced from the same sample in a study of CD8+CD57+ T cells in acquired aplastic anemia. For sequencing, patients were chosen who had shown expansion of CD8+CD57+ cells by flow cytometry. TCR beta VDJ and CDR3 profiling used genomic DNA as template. TCRdb reanalysed the reads using MiXCR and keeps one entry per CDR3 protein. This table has roughly 160,000 distinct CDR3 sequences, about 70% appearing once. What was sequenced was sorted CD4+, CD8+, or CD8+CD57+ T cells (not recorded which) from PBMCs. These receptors all come from a human donor with aplastic anemia.

This rearrangement joins TRBV7-3 to TRBJ2-1; D gene ambiguous. CDR1 SGHTA and CDR2 FQGTGA come from the germline V gene. Trimming took off 5 bases at V and 1 base at J, with 12 bases between the two ends. The length of the CDR3 is 15 residues. The DNA for the CDR3 is TGTGCCAGCAGCCCGACTTCGATTTCCTACAATGAGCAGTTCTTC. It encodes CASSPTSISYNEQFF.

CDR3 in amino acids: CSAVSGQDSGNTIYF. CDR3 coding DNA: TGCAGTGCTGTCTCAGGGCAAGACTCTGGAAACACCATATATTTT. This rearrangement joins TRBV20-1 to TRBJ1-3; possibly TRBD1 for D (5 bases). The CDR3 extends over 15 amino acids. V was cut by 5 bases and J by 0 bases, with 14 bases left in between. The germline V gene encodes CDR1 DFQATT and CDR2 SNEGSKA (reference sequence).

The chain uses TRBV9 and TRBJ1-1, with 7 bases that match TRBD1. Germline V CDR1 and CDR2: SGDLS, YYNGEE. Unmatched junction bases numbered 7, after V lost 0 bases and J lost 5 bases. The CDR3 has 15 amino acids. The CDR3 DNA follows: TGTGCCAGCAGCGTAGATACAGGGGCTGGAACTGAAGCTTTCTTT. Protein sequence: CASSVDTGAGTEAFF.

This rearrangement joins TRBV6-4 to TRBJ1-5; no firm D call. Trimming stripped 5 bases from V and 2 bases from J, with 10 bases between. The CDR3 runs to 14 residues. The germline gives CDR1 MRHNA, CDR2 SNTAGT. The CDR3 DNA reads as TGTGCCAGCAGTAGTGGCGGGGGCAATCAGCCCCAGCATTTT. Amino acid sequence: CASSSGGGNQPQHF.

The chain carries TRBV5-6 and TRBJ2-2; no firm D call. Deletions cut 5 bases from V and 5 bases from J, with 7 bases between. Looked up from germline, CDR1 is SGHDT and CDR2 is YYEEEE. This CDR3 has 12 residues. DNA of the CDR3: TGTGCCAGCAGGCGTGGGACCGGGGAGCTGTTTTTT. Protein sequence: CASRRGTGELFF.

The V call is TRBV20-1, the J call TRBJ2-3; the D is unclear. V lost 5 bases to trimming and J lost 4 bases, with 7 bases between them. The CDR3 has 11 amino acids. Germline V gene lookup returns CDR1 DFQATT and CDR2 SNEGSKA (reference sequence). The CDR3 bases are TGCAGTGCTCGACTTTCAGATACGCAGTATTTT. Its translation is CSARLSDTQYF.

Details on this clonotype: The CDR3 does not end in the conserved phenylalanine or tryptophan, so this is likely a read error. V is TRBV7-2 and J is TRBJ1-1; D uncertain. With 1 base removed from V and 1 base from J, the gap between germline ends came to 7 bases. CDR3 length: 14 residues. Germline-derived CDR1 and CDR2 are SGHTA and FQGNSA. The CDR3, as DNA: TGTGCCAGCAGCTTAGTAAAAGCGAACACTGAAGCTTTCTCT. It specifies CASSLVKANTEAFS.

The chain couples TRBV9 to TRBJ2-1, with D perhaps matching TRBD2 (6 bases). Trimming took 4 bases from V and 4 from J, leaving 15 bases between them. The CDR3 totals 15 residues. The germline V gene encodes CDR1 SGDLS and CDR2 YYNGEE. The CDR3, as DNA: TGTGCCAGCAGCTCGACTAGTGGCGTATACAATGAGCAGTTCTTC. Translating gives CASSSTSGVYNEQFF. Complete variable domain (other parts from reference TRBV9 and TRBJ2-1): DSGVTQTPKHLITATGQRVTLRCSPRSGDLSVYWYQQSLDQGLQFLIQYYNGEERAKGNILERFSAQQFPDLHSELNLSSLELGDSALYFCASSSTSGVYNEQFFGPGTRLTVL.

This chain uses TRBV2 with TRBJ2-7; the D gene is possibly TRBD1 (5 bases). The germline V gene encodes CDR1 SNHLY and CDR2 FYNNEI. This CDR3 has 11 residues. The germline V and J ends were trimmed by 4 bases and 5 bases, with 6 bases remaining between them. The CDR3 is CASSAGNEQYF. The DNA of the CDR3 is TGTGCCAGCAGTGCAGGGAACGAGCAGTACTTC.

This chain uses TRBV7-9 with TRBJ2-7, with no clear D. Deletions cut 1 base from V and 0 bases from J, with 13 bases between. This CDR3 is built from 16 residues. Germline loops: CDR1 SEHNR, CDR2 FQNEAQ (reference sequence). CDR3 amino acids: CASSLEIGYGSYEQYF. DNA of the CDR3: TGTGCCAGCAGCTTAGAAATCGGTTACGGCTCCTACGAGCAGTACTTC.

This clonotype came up a few times. The V and J genes are TRBV7-3 and TRBJ2-7; 7 bases line up with TRBD1. V lost 4 bases to trimming and J lost 6 bases; unmatched junction nucleotides: 6. This CDR3 is built from 13 residues. CDR1 and CDR2 from the germline V gene are SGHTA and FQGTGA. The CDR3 DNA sequence: TGTGCCAGCAGCTACACGACAGGGCGCGAGCAGTACTTC. Protein sequence: CASSYTTGREQYF.

This clonotype was observed once. The DNA of the CDR3 is TGTGCCAGCAGCCATGGACAGGCTCCCTACAATGAGCAGTTCTTC. This sequence encodes CASSHGQAPYNEQFF. The chain links TRBV7-9 to TRBJ2-1, with 7 bases lining up with TRBD1. Germline assignment: CDR1 SEHNR and CDR2 FQNEAQ (reference sequence). J lost 2 bases, V lost 5 bases, and 6 bases had no gene match. The CDR3 has 15 amino acids.

This chain connects TRBV19 to TRBJ1-2, with D possibly matching TRBD1 (6 bases). CDR1 is LNHDA and CDR2 is SQIVND in the germline V gene (reference sequence). Trimming took 9 bases from V and 0 from J, leaving 14 bases between them. This CDR3 comprises 14 residues. The CDR3, as DNA: TGTGCCAGCCGTAAGGACAGTTCTAACTATGGCTACACCTTC. As protein: CASRKDSSNYGYTF.

The chain is built from TRBV6-2 or TRBV6-3 and TRBJ1-1; no definite D call. Trimming stripped 2 bases from V and 4 bases from J, with 8 bases between. Looked up from germline, CDR1 is MNHEY and CDR2 is SVGEGT. The CDR3 spans 13 residues. The CDR3 DNA sequence: TGTGCCAGCAGTTACGCGTCGGGCACTGAAGCTTTCTTT. This codes for CASSYASGTEAFF.

The J gene is TRBJ2-1, the V gene TRBV19, with TRBD2 as a possible D gene (6 bases). CDR1 and CDR2 (germline): LNHDA, SQIVND (reference sequence). This CDR3 spans 16 amino acids. The V end lost 6 bases, the J end lost 1 base, and 16 bases lay between the germline ends. The DNA for the CDR3 is TGTGCCAGTAGGAGGGCCGGGAGTACGTCCTACAATGAGCAGTTCTTC. It is translated as CASRRAGSTSYNEQFF. The full variable domain, rest sourced from reference TRBV19 and TRBJ2-1, is DGGITQSPKYLFRKEGQNVTLSCEQNLNHDAMYWYRQDPGQGLRLIYYSQIVNDFQKGDIAEGYSVSREKKESFPLTVTSAQKNPTAFYLCASRRAGSTSYNEQFFGPGTRLTVL.

On this clonotype: At one boundary the junction diverges from the germline segment, which might be a read error. The CDR3 DNA reads TGCAGCGTTGATGGGGGACCGAACACTGAAGCCTTCTTT. Translation gives CSVDGGPNTEAFF. J is TRBJ1-1 and V is TRBV29-1; D is possibly TRBD1 (5 bases). This CDR3 region has 13 residues. Looked up from germline, CDR1 is SQVTM and CDR2 is ANQGSEA.

This clonotype appeared a single time. The CDR3 reads CSARDPLQGARNTEAFF. DNA of the CDR3: TGCAGTGCTAGAGACCCGTTACAGGGGGCGAGGAACACTGAAGCTTTCTTT. The chain combines TRBV20-1 with TRBJ1-1, with 9 nucleotides matching TRBD1. This CDR3 is 17 amino acids long. Germline assignment: CDR1 DFQATT and CDR2 SNEGSKA (reference sequence). V dropped 0 bases and J dropped 1; count of bases not matched to a gene: 9.

There are many counts of this clonotype. The chain links TRBV5-8 to TRBJ1-5; TRBD1 agrees at 10 bases. The V and J ends lost 4 bases and 4 bases, in that order; junction bases with no gene match: 5. The CDR3 sequence is 15 residues long. The germline V gene has CDR1 SGHTS and CDR2 YDEGEE. The CDR3 coding sequence is TGTGCCAGCAGCCAGGGGACAGGGGAGAATCAGCCCCAGCATTTT. It is translated as CASSQGTGENQPQHF.

This chain links TRBV15 with TRBJ2-1; D unclear. V lost 0 bases to trimming and J lost 6 bases, with 3 bases between them. Germline-derived CDR1 and CDR2 are LNHNV and YYDKDF (reference sequence). The CDR3 has 12 residues. The CDR3 bases are TGTGCCACCAGCAGAGATAGCAATGAGCAGTTCTTC. Residues: CATSRDSNEQFF.

In this sample, this clonotype turned up many times. This chain connects TRBV29-1 to TRBJ1-2; D call uncertain. The germline V gene encodes CDR1 SQVTM and CDR2 ANQGSEA. The CDR3 is 14 amino acids. V lost 0 bases, J lost 2 bases, and 10 bases lay in between. The CDR3 region is CSVEDPGINYGYTF. The CDR3 bases are TGCAGCGTTGAAGATCCGGGCATAAACTATGGCTACACCTTC.

This clonotype is a singleton in its sample. The rearrangement links TRBV7-9 to TRBJ2-5, with 7 bases lining up with TRBD1. The CDR3 runs to 14 residues. The germline CDR1 and CDR2 sequences are SEHNR and FQNEAQ (reference sequence). J gave up 2 bases and V 6 bases, and 6 bases lay outside the gene matches. The chain's CDR3 is CASRPTGVQETQYF. CDR3 coding DNA: TGTGCCAGCAGACCTACAGGGGTTCAAGAGACCCAGTACTTC.

V gene TRBV20-1 combines with J gene TRBJ2-1; D is unresolved. The CDR3 loop spans 12 amino acids. V was pared by 6 bases and J by 6 bases, with 12 bases between. Germline values: CDR1 DFQATT, CDR2 SNEGSKA (reference sequence). The CDR3 here is CSAMPLFNEQFF. CDR3 DNA sequence: TGCAGTGCCATGCCCCTTTTCAATGAGCAGTTCTTC.

The chain joins TRBV7-9 to TRBJ1-2; TRBD1 might be the D (5 bases). Deletions cut 5 bases from V and 4 bases from J, with 14 bases between. CDR1 is SEHNR and CDR2 is FQNEAQ in the germline V gene (reference sequence). There are 14 residues in the CDR3. This CDR3 is CASSRVQGSYGYTF. In DNA form, the CDR3 reads TGTGCCAGCAGCCGGGTGCAGGGAAGCTATGGCTACACCTTC. Supplemented by reference TRBV7-9 and TRBJ1-2, the full variable domain reads DTGVSQNPRHKITKRGQNVTFRCDPISEHNRLYWYRQTLGQGPEFLTYFQNEAQLEKSRLLSDRFSAERPKGSFSTLEIQRTEQGDSAMYLCASSRVQGSYGYTFGSGTRLTVV.

The rearrangement links TRBV7-3 to TRBJ2-1; 9 nucleotides match TRBD1. CDR3 length: 13 amino acids. The V segment lost 11 bases and the J segment 4 bases; nucleotides outside the gene matches: 6. Germline lookup yields CDR1 SGHTA and CDR2 FQGTGA. CDR3 in amino acids: CASGTGIYNEQFF. CDR3 in DNA: TGTGCCTCCGGGACAGGGATTTACAATGAGCAGTTCTTC.

There are a few counts of this clonotype. This sequence joins TRBV24-1 and TRBJ2-1; 9 nucleotides line up with TRBD1. V lost 3 bases, J lost 7 bases, and 9 bases stayed unmatched. Germline V gene data show CDR1 as KGHDR and CDR2 as SFDVKD. CDR3 size: 16 residues. CDR3: CATSDARGTGHNEQFF. DNA of the CDR3: TGTGCCACCAGTGATGCACGTGGGACAGGGCATAATGAGCAGTTCTTC.

The V call is TRBV9, the J call TRBJ2-1; D is ambiguous. This CDR3 has 14 amino acids. Trimming left V 0 bases short and J 5 bases short, with 9 bases between. Germline V gene sequence: CDR1 SGDLS, CDR2 YYNGEE. The CDR3 sequence is CASSVERNNNEQFF. The CDR3 DNA reads TGTGCCAGCAGCGTAGAGAGGAATAACAATGAGCAGTTCTTC.

V and J are TRBV14 and TRBJ1-1; tentative D call: TRBD1 (6 bases). Germline values: CDR1 SGHDN, CDR2 FVKESK. CDR3 length: 14 amino acids. Trimming cost V 4 bases and J 1 base, with 10 bases left between them. The CDR3 bases are TGTGCCAGCAGCCGAGACAGGAAGAACACTGAAGCTTTCTTT. Translating it yields CASSRDRKNTEAFF.

The chain combines TRBV2 with TRBJ2-7, with a tentative D call TRBD1 (6 bases). This CDR3 spans 12 amino acids. Trimming took off 9 bases at V and 5 bases at J, with 14 bases between the two ends. CDR1 is SNHLY and CDR2 is FYNNEI in the germline V gene. This CDR3 is CARGTGFNEQYF. The CDR3 coding sequence is TGTGCCAGAGGAACAGGGTTCAACGAGCAGTACTTC.

The V gene is TRBV7-8, the J gene TRBJ2-3; D is unclear. Germline V gene lookup returns CDR1 SGHVS and CDR2 FQNEAQ. V shed 3 bases and J shed 3 bases, with 7 bases lying between them. The CDR3 has 13 residues. In nucleotides, the CDR3 is TGTGCCAGCAGCTTTGTTGGGACAGATACGCAGTATTTT. It codes for CASSFVGTDTQYF.